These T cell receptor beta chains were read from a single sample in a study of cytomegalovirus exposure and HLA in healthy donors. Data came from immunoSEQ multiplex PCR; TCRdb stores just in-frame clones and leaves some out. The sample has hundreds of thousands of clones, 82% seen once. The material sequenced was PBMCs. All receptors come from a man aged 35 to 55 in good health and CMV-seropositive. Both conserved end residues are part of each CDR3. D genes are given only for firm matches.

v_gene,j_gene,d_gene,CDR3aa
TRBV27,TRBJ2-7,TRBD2,CASSSLAGGYEQYF
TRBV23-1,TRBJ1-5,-,CASSHISNQPQHF
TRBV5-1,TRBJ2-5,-,CASSLAGTMAQETQYF
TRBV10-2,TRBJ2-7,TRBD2,CASRTSGRGEQYF
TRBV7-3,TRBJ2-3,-,CASSSDSRGTQYF
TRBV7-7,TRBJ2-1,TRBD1,CASSPTGGSLYNEQFF
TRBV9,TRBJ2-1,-,CASSVGLGENEQFF
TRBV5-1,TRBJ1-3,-,CASSFEQGSSGNTIYF
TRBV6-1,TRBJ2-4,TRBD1,CASSEKGGAGKNIQYF
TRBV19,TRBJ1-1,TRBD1,CATSMGTVEAFF
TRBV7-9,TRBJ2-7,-,CASSLGRGQGSYEQYF
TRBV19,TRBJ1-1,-,CASSPQGSPGAFF
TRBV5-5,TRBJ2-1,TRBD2,CASSSGLAGGDEQFF
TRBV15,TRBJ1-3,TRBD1,CATSRDQGARGNTIYF
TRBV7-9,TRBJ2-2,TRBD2,CASSRTSGRANTGELFF
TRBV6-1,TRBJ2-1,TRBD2,CASLAGLAGTNEQFF
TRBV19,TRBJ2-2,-,CASSSVLGELFF
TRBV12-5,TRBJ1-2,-,CASGLDNNYGYTF
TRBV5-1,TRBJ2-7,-,CASSFGVATYEQYF
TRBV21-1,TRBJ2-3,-,CASSKGAGVDTQYF
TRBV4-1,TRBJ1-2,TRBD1,CASSQKQGYYGYTF
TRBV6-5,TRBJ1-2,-,CGTTPGGYGGYTF
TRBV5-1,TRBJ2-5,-,CASSLAGGTSETQYF